This passage covers 14 T cell receptor beta chains from one sample sequenced in a study of STAT3 mutations in large granular lymphocyte leukemia. No antigen has been assigned to these receptors. Only in-frame clones appear in the TCRdb table, and some are missing; sequencing was by immunoSEQ multiplex PCR. The sample has more than 1,500 clones; roughly 30% are singletons. Regarding the study as a whole: In T-cell large granular lymphocyte leukemia, about half of patients showed multiple immunodominant subclonotypes.

Sequencing was done on a sample of peripheral blood mononuclear cells. These receptors all stem from a male patient aged 50 to 59 with T-cell large granular lymphocyte leukemia. Some clones in this sample may be carry-over from other donors' samples.

The chain recombines TRBV7-9 with TRBJ1-1; 10 bases align to TRBD1. V was clipped by 5 bases and J by 6 bases; unmatched bases: 3. Germline CDR1 SEHNR, CDR2 FQNEAQ (reference sequence). The CDR3 extends over 13 amino acids. For the CDR3, the DNA is TGTGCCAGCAGCGTTGGACAGGGGGCTGAAGCTTTCTTT. Translating gives CASSVGQGAEAFF.

This clone was seen a handful of times. This chain uses TRBV29-1 with TRBJ2-1; 12 bases match TRBD2. Germline CDR1 and CDR2: SQVTM and ANQGSEA. The trim removed 5 bases at V and 2 bases at J, leaving 1 base unmatched. The CDR3 spans 14 residues. Here the CDR3 reads CSVLAGGPYNEQFF. In DNA, the CDR3 is TGCAGCGTTCTAGCGGGAGGGCCCTACAATGAGCAGTTCTTC.

A few counts support this clone. This chain connects TRBV5-6 to TRBJ1-4; no firm D call. The germline V and J ends were trimmed by 2 bases and 5 bases, with 7 bases remaining between them. Germline V gene sequence: CDR1 SGHDT, CDR2 YYEEEE. The CDR3 is 13 residues long. The CDR3 nucleotides read TGTGCCAGCAGCTTTGAACGGAATGAAAAACTGTTTTTT. Translation: CASSFERNEKLFF.

The rearrangement links TRBV7-9 to TRBJ1-3, with a weak D call TRBD1 (5 bases). Per the germline V gene, CDR1 is SEHNR and CDR2 is FQNEAQ (reference sequence). CDR3 size: 16 residues. The V end lost 5 bases, the J end lost 2 bases, and 16 bases lay between the germline ends. CDR3 loop: CASSPVGGLPGNTIYF. The CDR3 nucleotides are TGTGCCAGCAGCCCCGTGGGGGGGTTACCTGGAAACACCATATATTTT.

The chain employs TRBV5-6 and TRBJ2-7, with no clear D. This CDR3 has 14 residues. CDR1 and CDR2 (germline): SGHDT, YYEEEE. V was clipped by 3 bases and J by 0 bases, with 10 bases between them. Here the CDR3 DNA reads TGTGCCAGCAGCTATTCAGGCAGCTCCTACGAGCAGTACTTC. Residues: CASSYSGSSYEQYF.

By frequency in the sample, this clone is large (0.1 to 1%). The rearrangement uses TRBV27 and TRBJ2-7; D remains unclear. Germline CDR1 is MNHEY and CDR2 is SMNVEV (reference sequence). This CDR3 comprises 12 residues. V was clipped by 5 bases and J by 4 bases, with 9 bases between them. CDR3 sequence reads: CASSNPGYEQYF. For the CDR3, the DNA is TGTGCCAGCAGTAATCCCGGTTACGAGCAGTACTTC.

This clone was seen a few times. The rearrangement joins TRBV30 to TRBJ2-1; a weak D match, TRBD2 (6 bases). Germline loops: CDR1 GTSNPN, CDR2 SVGIG (reference sequence). The CDR3 contains 13 residues. Trimming removed 0 bases at V and 10 bases at J, with 13 bases between. The CDR3 nucleotides are TGTGCCTGGAGTGTATACGGGGGAAGCGAGCAGTTCTTC. Translating gives CAWSVYGGSEQFF.

The V gene is TRBV10-2, the J gene TRBJ2-7, with 12 nucleotides matching TRBD1. The CDR3 spans 15 residues. The junction had 6 bases not matched to a gene; V was cut back by 3 bases and J by 6 bases. The germline V gene encodes CDR1 WSHSY and CDR2 SAAADI. The DNA for the CDR3 is TGCGCCAGCAGTGAACCCGGGACAGGGGGCGGCGAGCAGTACTTC. Amino acids: CASSEPGTGGGEQYF.

The chain carries TRBV12-5 and TRBJ2-5, with D uncertain. V shed 0 bases and J shed 6 bases, with 8 bases lying between them. The CDR3 totals 13 residues. The germline V gene encodes CDR1 LGHNT and CDR2 FRNRAP. For the CDR3, the DNA is TGTGCTAGTGGTTTGGTAGCCGGGCAGACCCAGTACTTC. Protein: CASGLVAGQTQYF.

V and J are TRBV6-6 and TRBJ2-5; D gene uncertain. Trimming removed 8 bases from V and 5 bases from J, with 3 bases in between. The CDR3 totals 9 residues. Germline V gene lookup returns CDR1 MNHNY and CDR2 SVGAGI (reference sequence). This chain's CDR3 is CASGETQYF. The CDR3 region has the DNA TGTGCCAGCGGGGAGACCCAGTACTTC.

V is TRBV5-1 and J is TRBJ1-2, with D hard to call. Trimming cost V 7 bases and J 8 bases, with 12 bases left between them. Germline V gives CDR1 SGHRS, CDR2 YFSETQ. The CDR3 consists of 11 residues. The CDR3 protein is CASGEVDGYTF. The DNA for the CDR3 is TGCGCCAGCGGCGAAGTCGACGGCTACACCTTC.

This rearrangement joins TRBV29-1 to TRBJ1-1; the match to TRBD1 covers 7 bases. Losses at the gene ends were 7 bases for V and 3 bases for J; bases not matched to a gene: 2. The CDR3 runs to 11 residues. CDR1 and CDR2 (germline): SQVTM, ANQGSEA. CDR3 bases: TGCAGCGCCGGGACAGACACTGAAGCTTTCTTT. It is translated as CSAGTDTEAFF.

This clone was detected only a few times. The chain links TRBV29-1 to TRBJ2-7, with D tentatively TRBD2 (5 bases). The CDR3 consists of 12 residues. Germline V gene sequence: CDR1 SQVTM, CDR2 ANQGSEA. Trimming shortened V by 8 bases and J by 7 bases, and 18 bases separated the two germline ends. CDR3 sequence: CSYQDSGREQYF. In DNA form, the CDR3 reads TGCAGCTACCAGGACTCGGGCAGGGAGCAGTACTTC.

The table lists this clone with a few counts. The chain is built from TRBV29-1 and TRBJ1-4; possibly TRBD1 for D (5 bases). Trimming stripped 0 bases from V and 7 bases from J, with 12 bases between. This CDR3 is 14 amino acids long. Germline V gene sequence: CDR1 SQVTM, CDR2 ANQGSEA. As DNA, the CDR3 is TGCAGCGTTGAAGAAGGCAGGGAGGGTGAAAAACTGTTTTTT. It translates to CSVEEGREGEKLFF.